The present entry profiles one T cell receptor beta chain with its context. Its antigen is as yet unknown. The data were obtained in a study of siplizumab effects on memory and regulatory T cells. Study outcomes and limitations: Most proliferating CD4+ or CD8+ clones, roughly 75-97%, had no naive or memory assignment.

The method was immunoSEQ multiplex PCR; TCRdb's version includes in-frame clones alone and lacks a portion of them. The repertoire holds about 52,000 clones, with about 97% as singletons. From germline, CDR1 is LNHDA and CDR2 SQIVND (reference sequence). The germline V and J ends were trimmed by 3 bases and 6 bases, with 17 bases remaining between them. This CDR3 comprises 15 residues. This sequence joins TRBV19 and TRBJ1-1; D is unclear. The sample consisted of naive CD4+ T cells sorted from blood. The clonotype comes from a human donor in good health. For the CDR3, the DNA is TGTGCCAGTAGTATCAATGTCGGGGAAGGCCCTGAAGCTTTCTTT. Its translation: CASSINVGEGPEAFF.